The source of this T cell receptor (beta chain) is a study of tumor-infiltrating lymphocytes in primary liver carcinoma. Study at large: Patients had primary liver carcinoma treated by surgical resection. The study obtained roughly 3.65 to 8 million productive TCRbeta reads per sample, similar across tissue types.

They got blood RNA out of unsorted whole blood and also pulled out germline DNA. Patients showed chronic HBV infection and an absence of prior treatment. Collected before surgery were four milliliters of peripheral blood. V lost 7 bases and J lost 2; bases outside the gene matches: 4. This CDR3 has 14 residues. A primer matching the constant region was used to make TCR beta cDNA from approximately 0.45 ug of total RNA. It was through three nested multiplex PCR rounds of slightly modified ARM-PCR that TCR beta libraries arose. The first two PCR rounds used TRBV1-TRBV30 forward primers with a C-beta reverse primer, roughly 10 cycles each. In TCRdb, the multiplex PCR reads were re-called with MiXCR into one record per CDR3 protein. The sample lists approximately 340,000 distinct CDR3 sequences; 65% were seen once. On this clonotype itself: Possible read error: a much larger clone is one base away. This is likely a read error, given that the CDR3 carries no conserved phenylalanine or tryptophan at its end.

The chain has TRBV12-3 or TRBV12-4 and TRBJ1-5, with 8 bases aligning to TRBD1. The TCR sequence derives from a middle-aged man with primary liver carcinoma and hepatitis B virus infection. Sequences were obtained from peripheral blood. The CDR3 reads CASTSTGGNQPQHL. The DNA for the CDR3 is TGTGCCAGCACCTCGACAGGGGGCAATCAGCCCCAGCATCTT.